This T cell receptor (beta chain) was identified during a study of T cell clusters in autoimmune cytopenias. A remark on this clonotype: Its antigen is unidentified.

TRB was amplified from approximately 230 ng of peripheral blood genomic DNA per sample. TRB was amplified by touch-down multiplex PCR, primer pools A and B combined. TCRdb reprocessed the multiplex PCR reads, with one entry per CDR3 protein and no DNA. The record lists around 3,600 distinct CDR3 sequences, of which the ten most abundant hold approximately 40%. Study-level findings and limits: Physiological T cell clusters of healthy donors were apparently absent in primary autoimmune cytopenia patients. No experiment has yet validated the function of the T cell clusters defined in silico. Comparing secondary cytopenia with chronic lymphocytic leukemia showed no cluster-lack signature, apparently masked by lymphoma repertoire.

From germline, CDR1 is SGHNT and CDR2 YYREEE (reference sequence). The CDR3 is 13 amino acids. The sample was also reused in another study, on T cell repertoires in aging, cancer and after chemotherapy. That report notes: Rebound thymic output was suggested by rising median generation probability during chemotherapy in each cancer cohort.

The specimen sequenced was peripheral blood. The rearrangement joins TRBV5-4 to TRBJ2-1; TCRdb returns TRBD1, unconfirmable since there is no DNA. This TCR came from a human donor in good health. The CDR3 loop reads CASSRDWDNEQFF.